This T cell receptor (beta chain) was recovered during a study of blood T cell repertoires in COVID-19 (dated by TCRdb to 2019 to 2021). Looking at the study overall: The collaborator samples originated in the United States, Italy and Spain and spanned the acute and convalescent phases of COVID-19. The material from the prospective study consisted of cDNA or gDNA derived from T cells, B-cell-depleted T cells, or PBMCs. The samples were drawn from the first 160 participants of the ongoing ImmuneRACE study and from 950 to 1,500 subjects provided by 6 global collaborators. Subjects who had been exposed to COVID-19, were actively infected with it, or had recovered from it provided the deeply sampled blood TCRbeta repertoires that made up the dataset. Where available, HLA class I and class II types were obtained from metadata supplied by the sample provider rather than from assay-based typing. The sample metadata nearly always contained a de-identified subject ID, COVID-19 status, age in years and sex. The repertoires were released in a freely available public database meant as a resource for research on the immune response to SARS-CoV-2.

What the study reported, not specific to this receptor: Clinical and demographic metadata were provided uncurated, with the amount varying by source and participant.

The CDR3 holds 16 amino acids from the cysteine to the phenylalanine. The DNA shown is the 48-base CDR3, in frame from base 1. Deletion took 4 bases off V and 4 bases off J, with a span of 19 bases between the germline ends. As encoded in the germline V gene, CDR1 is MNHEY while CDR2 is SVGAGI. The immunoSEQ Assay, a bias-controlled multiplex PCR, was used to amplify TCRbeta CDR3 regions from genomic DNA. On the authors' methods: The number of nucleated cells in each sample was estimated by amplification of reference gene primers within the assay. Sequence reads were collapsed and filtered to measure the absolute abundance of every unique TCRbeta CDR3 rearrangement. For each sample, productive Simpson clonality was calculated by taking the square root of Simpson's diversity index across productive rearrangements. TCRdb limited this immuneACCESS table to in-frame rearrangements with V and J called. A share of clones is missing; checked studies link under half to unresolved V genes, and the rest is unexplained. Clonal size and the V and J genes are those of that table, whereas D and trimming came from the DNA. This sample lists 130,000 to 150,000 clones; 75% to 90% were detected once. The ten largest clones add up to approximately 6.2% of the sample.

Whole blood was collected in K2EDTA tubes by collaborating institutions according to the institutions' own protocols. For TCRbeta analysis, collaborators shipped samples as frozen whole blood, isolated PBMCs, or DNA extracted from either of those sample types. With regard to this clone: Which antigen it targets is not known. The sample holds no much larger clone one base away, and base qualities are not on file.

Recombination linked TRBV6-5 to TRBJ1-2; TRBD1 might be the D gene, on 5 matching bases. This TCR was recovered from an elderly man with acute or convalescent COVID-19. What was sequenced was peripheral blood. The CDR3 protein: CASSSSSGWEAYGYTF. The sequenced DNA: TGTGCCAGCAGTTCCTCCTCAGGGTGGGAAGCCTATGGCTACACCTTC.